This T cell receptor (beta chain) was profiled in a study of CD8+CD57+ T cells in acquired aplastic anemia. About the research overall: DNA per sorted CD4+ or CD8+ sample ranged about 0.19 to 30 ug, averaging about 2.9 ug. CD4+ cell libraries from healthy donors averaged approximately 10 million reads. Overall study findings and caveats: Patients were compared with controls for CD8+ Simpson's diversity, and no significant difference emerged. Some 31 sequences, all CD8+ CDR3, were shared between patients and controls.

Genomic DNA acted as the template from which TCR beta VDJ combination and CDR3 sequence profiling were carried out. One entry per CDR3 protein results from TCRdb running MiXCR on the reads. The sample includes over 150,000 distinct CDR3 sequences, around half of them seen just once. In the case of this clonotype: Its antigen remains unidentified.

The germline CDR1 and CDR2 sequences are PRHDT and FYEKMQ (reference sequence). The CDR3 contains 13 residues. Trimming cost V 5 bases and J 7 bases; bases outside gene matches: 5. Sample: sorted CD4+, CD8+, or CD8+CD57+ T cells (not recorded which) from PBMCs. The rearrangement uses TRBV13 and TRBJ1-5; 7 nucleotides align to TRBD1. The receptor was derived from a human donor in good health, serving as a control. The CDR3 nucleotides read TGTGCCAGCAGCCTTACAGGGGAACAGCCCCAGCATTTT. Protein: CASSLTGEQPQHF.